The 6 T cell receptor beta chains reported below all come from one sample, sequenced in a study of CD8 T cells in ankylosing spondylitis. Points from the study as a whole: In ankylosing spondylitis blood, a motif of eight highly homologous TCR beta variants appeared characteristic.

TCRdb reanalysed the 5' RACE reads using MiXCR and keeps one entry per CDR3 protein. Of around 490,000 distinct CDR3 sequences in the sample, approximately 5% were seen once. For these receptors, no antigen is known. Sequencing input: blood, either unsorted or a sorted T cell fraction (not recorded which). The receptors come from a male donor with ankylosing spondylitis.

This clonotype has a count of ten or more. The rearrangement joins TRBV5-1 to TRBJ1-1; 7 bases fit TRBD1. Trimming removed 4 bases from V and 5 bases from J; junction bases left unmatched: 5. This CDR3 is built from 13 residues. Germline V gene lookup returns CDR1 SGHRS and CDR2 YFSETQ. CDR3 nucleotide sequence: TGCGCCAGCAGCCGTGACAGGGAAACTGAAGCTTTCTTT. Protein product: CASSRDRETEAFF.

The chain joins TRBV6-1 to TRBJ1-3; D gene unclear. V was cut by 7 bases and J by 0 bases, with 10 bases left in between. CDR1 is MNHNS, CDR2 SASEGT, per germline. The CDR3 is 14 amino acids. The CDR3 DNA sequence: TGTGCCAGCAAGCTCGGGGACTCTGGAAACACCATATATTTT. This codes for CASKLGDSGNTIYF.

This clonotype was seen many times. V gene TRBV10-3 combines with J gene TRBJ2-3; D is unclear. The CDR3 length is 14 residues. V lost 3 bases, J lost 1 base, and 8 bases lay in between. Germline loops: CDR1 ENHRY, CDR2 SYGVKD. The CDR3 sequence is CAISERARTDTQYF. Written as DNA, the CDR3 is TGTGCCATCAGTGAAAGGGCTCGCACAGATACGCAGTATTTT.

This clonotype was observed many times. This sequence joins TRBV12-3 or TRBV12-4 and TRBJ1-2; D gene unclear. The CDR3 spans 12 residues. V lost 5 bases, J lost 4 bases, and 8 bases lay in between. The CDR3 nucleotides read TGTGCCAGCAGTCCCGGGTCCTATGGCTACACCTTC. This gives the protein CASSPGSYGYTF.

In its sample, this clonotype was seen a few times. This chain connects TRBV5-1 to TRBJ2-5; TRBD2 might be the D (5 bases). CDR1 is SGHRS and CDR2 is YFSETQ in the germline V gene. CDR3 length: 15 residues. V was shortened by 4 bases and J by 4 bases, with 17 bases between the two germline ends. CDR3 DNA: TGCGCCAGCAGCGGAACCCCGGGGTATCGAGAGACCCAGTACTTC. It translates to CASSGTPGYRETQYF.

This clonotype showed up many times. V and J are TRBV27 and TRBJ2-5; 7 nucleotides align to TRBD2. Germline values: CDR1 MNHEY, CDR2 SMNVEV (reference sequence). The CDR3 length is 13 residues. With 6 bases clipped from V and 5 bases from J, the junction kept 6 bases outside the gene matches. The CDR3 here is CASRPAGYETQYF. The CDR3 bases are TGTGCCAGCAGGCCAGCGGGGTACGAGACCCAGTACTTC.